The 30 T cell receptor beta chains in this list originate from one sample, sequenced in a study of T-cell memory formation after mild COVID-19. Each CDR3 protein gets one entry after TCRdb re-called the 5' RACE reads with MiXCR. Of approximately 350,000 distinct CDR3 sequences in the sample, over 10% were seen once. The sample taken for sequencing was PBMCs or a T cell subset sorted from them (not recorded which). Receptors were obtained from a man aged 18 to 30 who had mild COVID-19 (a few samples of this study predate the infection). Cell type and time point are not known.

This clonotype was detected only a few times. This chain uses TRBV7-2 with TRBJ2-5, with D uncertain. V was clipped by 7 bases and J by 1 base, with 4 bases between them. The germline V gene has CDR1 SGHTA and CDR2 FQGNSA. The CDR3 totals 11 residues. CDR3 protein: CASMSQETQYF. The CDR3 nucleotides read TGTGCCAGCATGTCCCAAGAGACCCAGTACTTC.

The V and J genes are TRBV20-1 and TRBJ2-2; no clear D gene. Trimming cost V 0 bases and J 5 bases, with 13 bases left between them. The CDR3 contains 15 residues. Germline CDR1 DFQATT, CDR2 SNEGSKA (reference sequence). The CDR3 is CSARDRFRSTGELFF. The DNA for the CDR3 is TGCAGTGCTAGAGATAGATTCCGGTCGACCGGGGAGCTGTTTTTT.

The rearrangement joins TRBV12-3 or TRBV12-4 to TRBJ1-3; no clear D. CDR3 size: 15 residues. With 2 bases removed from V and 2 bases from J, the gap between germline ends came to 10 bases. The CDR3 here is CASSLQDAAGNTIYF. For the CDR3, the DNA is TGTGCCAGCAGTTTACAGGACGCCGCTGGAAACACCATATATTTT.

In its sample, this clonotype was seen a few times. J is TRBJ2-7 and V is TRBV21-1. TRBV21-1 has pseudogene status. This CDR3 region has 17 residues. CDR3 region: CASSKITGRLSRYEQYV. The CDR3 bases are TGTGCCAGCAGCAAAATCACCGGCCGTCTGAGTCGCTACGAGCAGTACGTC.

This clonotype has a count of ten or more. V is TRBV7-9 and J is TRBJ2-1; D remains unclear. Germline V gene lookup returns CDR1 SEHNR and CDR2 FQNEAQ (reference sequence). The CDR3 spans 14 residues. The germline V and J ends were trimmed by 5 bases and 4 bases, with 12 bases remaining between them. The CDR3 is CASSHTEKYNEQFF. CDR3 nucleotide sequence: TGTGCCAGCAGCCATACCGAGAAGTACAATGAGCAGTTCTTC.

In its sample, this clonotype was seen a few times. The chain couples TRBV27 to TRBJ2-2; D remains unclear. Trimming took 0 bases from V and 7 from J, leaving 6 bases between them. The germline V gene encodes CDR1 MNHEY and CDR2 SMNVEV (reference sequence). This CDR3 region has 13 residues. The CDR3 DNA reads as TGTGCCAGCAGTTTATCCCTGCTCGGGGAGCTGTTTTTT. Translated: CASSLSLLGELFF.

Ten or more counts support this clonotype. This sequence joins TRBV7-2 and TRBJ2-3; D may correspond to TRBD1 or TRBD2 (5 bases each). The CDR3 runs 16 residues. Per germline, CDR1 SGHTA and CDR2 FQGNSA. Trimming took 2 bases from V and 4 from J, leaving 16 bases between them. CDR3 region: CASSLWARAGPDTQYF. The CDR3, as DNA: TGTGCCAGCAGCTTATGGGCCAGGGCGGGCCCAGATACGCAGTATTTT.

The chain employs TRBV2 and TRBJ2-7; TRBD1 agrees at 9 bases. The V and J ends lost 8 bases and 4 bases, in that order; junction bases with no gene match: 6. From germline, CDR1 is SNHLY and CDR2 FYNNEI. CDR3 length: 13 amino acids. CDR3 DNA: TGTGCCAGCGCCGGACAGGGGACGTACGAGCAGTACTTC. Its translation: CASAGQGTYEQYF. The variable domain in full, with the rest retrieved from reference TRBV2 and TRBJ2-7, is EPEVTQTPSHQVTQMGQEVILRCVPISNHLYFYWYRQILGQKVEFLVSFYNNEISEKSEIFDDQFSVERPDGSNFTLKIRSTKLEDSAMYFCASAGQGTYEQYFGPGTRLTVT.

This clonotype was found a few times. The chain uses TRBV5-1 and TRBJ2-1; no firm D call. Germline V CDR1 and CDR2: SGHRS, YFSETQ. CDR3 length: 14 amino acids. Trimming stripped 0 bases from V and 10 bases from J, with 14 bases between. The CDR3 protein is CASSLVSLVNEQFF. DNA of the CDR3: TGCGCCAGCAGCTTGGTGTCTCTGGTTAACGAGCAGTTCTTC.

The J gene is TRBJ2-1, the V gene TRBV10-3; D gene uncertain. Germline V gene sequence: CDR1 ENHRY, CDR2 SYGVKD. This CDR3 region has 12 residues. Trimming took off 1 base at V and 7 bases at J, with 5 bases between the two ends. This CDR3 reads CAISELGNEQFF. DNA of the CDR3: TGTGCCATCAGTGAGTTAGGGAATGAGCAGTTCTTC.

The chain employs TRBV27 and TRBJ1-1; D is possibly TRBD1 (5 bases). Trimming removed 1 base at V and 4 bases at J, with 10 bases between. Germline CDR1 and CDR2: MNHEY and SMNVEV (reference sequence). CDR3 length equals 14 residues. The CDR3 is CASSLYGTGTEAFF. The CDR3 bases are TGTGCCAGCAGTTTATACGGGACGGGCACTGAAGCTTTCTTT.

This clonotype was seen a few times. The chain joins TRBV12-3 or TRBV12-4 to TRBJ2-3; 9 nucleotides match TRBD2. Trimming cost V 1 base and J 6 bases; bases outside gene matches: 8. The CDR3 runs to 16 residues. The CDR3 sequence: CASSLVGSGGWDTQYF. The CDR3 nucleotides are TGTGCCAGCAGTTTAGTGGGTAGCGGGGGTTGGGATACGCAGTATTTT.

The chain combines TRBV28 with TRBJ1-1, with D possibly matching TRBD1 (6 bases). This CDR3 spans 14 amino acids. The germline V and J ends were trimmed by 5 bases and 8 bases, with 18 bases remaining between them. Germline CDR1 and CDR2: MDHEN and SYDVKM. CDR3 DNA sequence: TGTGCCAGCAGTACCCAGGGGCTCTTCCTCGAAGCTTTCTTT. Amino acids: CASSTQGLFLEAFF.

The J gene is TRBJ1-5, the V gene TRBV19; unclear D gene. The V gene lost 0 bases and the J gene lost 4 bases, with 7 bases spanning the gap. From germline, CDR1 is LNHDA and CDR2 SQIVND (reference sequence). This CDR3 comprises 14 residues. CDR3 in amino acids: CASSIEEVNQPQHF. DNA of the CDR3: TGTGCCAGTAGTATAGAGGAAGTAAATCAGCCCCAGCATTTT.

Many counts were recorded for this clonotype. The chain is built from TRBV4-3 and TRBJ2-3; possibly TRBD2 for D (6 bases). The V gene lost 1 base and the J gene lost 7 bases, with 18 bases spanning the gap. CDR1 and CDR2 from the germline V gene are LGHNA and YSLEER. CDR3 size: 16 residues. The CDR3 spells CASSQATGPGRNTQYF. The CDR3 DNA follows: TGCGCCAGCAGCCAAGCTACGGGGCCAGGGAGGAATACGCAGTATTTT.

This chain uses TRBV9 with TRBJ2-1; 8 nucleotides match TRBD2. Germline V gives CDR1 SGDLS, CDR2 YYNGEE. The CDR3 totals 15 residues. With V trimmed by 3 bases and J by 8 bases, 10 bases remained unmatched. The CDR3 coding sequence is TGTGCCAGCAGCGCCCCGGGGGGGGCCAGGGATGAGCAGTTCTTC. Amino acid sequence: CASSAPGGARDEQFF.

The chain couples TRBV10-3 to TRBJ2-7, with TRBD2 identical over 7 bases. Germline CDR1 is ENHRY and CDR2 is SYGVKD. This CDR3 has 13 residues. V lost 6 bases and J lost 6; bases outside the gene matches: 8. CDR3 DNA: TGTGCCATCAGCTTACCGGGGGGTACCGAGCAGTACTTC. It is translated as CAISLPGGTEQYF.

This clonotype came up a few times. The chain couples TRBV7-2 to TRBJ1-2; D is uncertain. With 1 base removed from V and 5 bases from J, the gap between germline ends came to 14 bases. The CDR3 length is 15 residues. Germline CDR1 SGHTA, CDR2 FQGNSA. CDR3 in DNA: TGTGCCAGCAGCTTAGTCTCGAGGGCAGAATATGGCTACACCTTC. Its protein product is CASSLVSRAEYGYTF.

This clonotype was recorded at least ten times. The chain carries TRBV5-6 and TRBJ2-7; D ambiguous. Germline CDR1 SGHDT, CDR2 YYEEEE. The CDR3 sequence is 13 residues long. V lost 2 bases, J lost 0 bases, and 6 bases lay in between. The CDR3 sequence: CASSLVVSYEQYF. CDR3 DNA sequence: TGTGCCAGCAGCTTAGTCGTCTCCTACGAGCAGTACTTC.

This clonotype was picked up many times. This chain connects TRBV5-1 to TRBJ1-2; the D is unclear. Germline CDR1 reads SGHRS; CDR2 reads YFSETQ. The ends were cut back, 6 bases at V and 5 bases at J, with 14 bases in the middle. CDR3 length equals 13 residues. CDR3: CASTPGVGYGYTF. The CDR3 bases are TGCGCCAGCACCCCCGGGGTGGGATATGGCTACACCTTC.

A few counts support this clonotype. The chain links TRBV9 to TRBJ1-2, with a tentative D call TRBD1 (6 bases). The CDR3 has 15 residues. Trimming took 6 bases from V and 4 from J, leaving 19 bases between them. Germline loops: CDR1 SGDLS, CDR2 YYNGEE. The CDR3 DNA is TGTGCCAGCACGAGGGACACCTCCCGGTCCTATGGCTACACCTTC. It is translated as CASTRDTSRSYGYTF.

CDR3 sequence reads: CASSQVLPAGEETQYF. CDR3 DNA sequence: TGTGCCAGCAGCCAAGTTCTTCCAGCGGGGGAAGAGACCCAGTACTTC. The chain joins TRBV4-2 to TRBJ2-5, with 8 bases lining up with TRBD2. From germline, CDR1 is LGHNA and CDR2 YNFKEQ. The V segment lost 1 base and the J segment 3 bases; nucleotides outside the gene matches: 7. This CDR3 comprises 16 residues.

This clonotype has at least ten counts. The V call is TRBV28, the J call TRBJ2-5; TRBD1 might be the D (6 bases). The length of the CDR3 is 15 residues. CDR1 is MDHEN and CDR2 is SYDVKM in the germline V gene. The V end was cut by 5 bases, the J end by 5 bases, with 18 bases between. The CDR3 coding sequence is TGTGCCAGCAGTGTCAACAGGGCTATAGGGGAGACCCAGTACTTC. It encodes CASSVNRAIGETQYF.

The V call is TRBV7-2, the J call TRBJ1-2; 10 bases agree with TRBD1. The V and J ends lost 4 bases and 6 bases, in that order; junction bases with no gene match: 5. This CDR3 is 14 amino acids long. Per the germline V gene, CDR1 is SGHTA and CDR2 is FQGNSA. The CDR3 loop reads CASSWAGQGNGYTF. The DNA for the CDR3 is TGTGCCAGCAGCTGGGCGGGACAGGGGAATGGCTACACCTTC.

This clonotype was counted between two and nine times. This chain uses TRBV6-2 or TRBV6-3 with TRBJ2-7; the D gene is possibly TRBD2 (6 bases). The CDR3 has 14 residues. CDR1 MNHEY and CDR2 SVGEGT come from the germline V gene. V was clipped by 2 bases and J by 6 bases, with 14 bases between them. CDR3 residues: CASSYRETGGEQYF. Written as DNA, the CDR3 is TGTGCCAGCAGTTACCGGGAGACCGGAGGCGAGCAGTACTTC.

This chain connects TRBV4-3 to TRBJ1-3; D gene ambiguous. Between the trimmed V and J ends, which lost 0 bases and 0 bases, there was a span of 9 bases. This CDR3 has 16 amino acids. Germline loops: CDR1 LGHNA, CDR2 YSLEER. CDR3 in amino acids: CASSQDPASSGNTIYF. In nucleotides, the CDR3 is TGCGCCAGCAGCCAAGATCCAGCAAGCTCTGGAAACACCATATATTTT.

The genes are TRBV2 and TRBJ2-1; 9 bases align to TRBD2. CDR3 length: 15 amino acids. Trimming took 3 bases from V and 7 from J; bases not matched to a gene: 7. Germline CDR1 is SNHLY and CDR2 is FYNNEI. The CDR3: CASSDLAGGLNEQFF. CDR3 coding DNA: TGTGCCAGCAGTGACCTGGCGGGGGGGTTAAATGAGCAGTTCTTC.

CDR3 amino acids: CSASRDYEQYV. The CDR3 nucleotides are TGCAGTGCTAGCCGGGACTACGAGCAGTACGTC. The chain recombines TRBV20-1 with TRBJ2-7; tentative D call: TRBD2 (5 bases). The V gene's germline CDR1 is DFQATT and CDR2 SNEGSKA (reference sequence). The CDR3 covers 11 residues. V gave up 3 bases and J gave up 3 bases, with 6 bases separating them.

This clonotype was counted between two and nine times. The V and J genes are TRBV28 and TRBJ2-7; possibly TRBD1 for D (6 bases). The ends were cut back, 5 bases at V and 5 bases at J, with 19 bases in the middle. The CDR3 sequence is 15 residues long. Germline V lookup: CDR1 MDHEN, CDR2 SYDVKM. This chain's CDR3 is CASSLPGTPPHEQYF. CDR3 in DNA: TGTGCCAGCAGTCTCCCCGGGACACCTCCTCACGAGCAGTACTTC.

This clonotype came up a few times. The CDR3 coding sequence is TGCCCCGGGTTCGGGACGACCTCCTACGAGCAGTACGTC. This encodes CPGFGTTSYEQYV. The chain links TRBV29-1 to TRBJ2-7; perhaps D is TRBD1 or TRBD2 (5 bases each). The CDR3 length is 13 residues. CDR1 and CDR2 from the germline V gene are SQVTM and ANQGSEA.